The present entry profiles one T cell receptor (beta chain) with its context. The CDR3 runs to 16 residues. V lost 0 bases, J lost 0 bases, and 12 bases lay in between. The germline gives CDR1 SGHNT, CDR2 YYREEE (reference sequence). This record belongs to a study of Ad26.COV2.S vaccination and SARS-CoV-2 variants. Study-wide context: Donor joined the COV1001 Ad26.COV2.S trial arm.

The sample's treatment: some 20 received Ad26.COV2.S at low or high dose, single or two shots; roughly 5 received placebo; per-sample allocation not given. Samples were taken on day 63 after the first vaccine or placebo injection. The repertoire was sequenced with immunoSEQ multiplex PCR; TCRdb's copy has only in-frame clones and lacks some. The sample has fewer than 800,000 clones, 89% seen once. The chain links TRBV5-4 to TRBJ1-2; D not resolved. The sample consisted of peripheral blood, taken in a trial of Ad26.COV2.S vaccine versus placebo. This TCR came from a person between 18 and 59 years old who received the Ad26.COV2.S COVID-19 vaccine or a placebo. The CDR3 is CASSLAAGRANYGYTF. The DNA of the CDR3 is TGTGCCAGCAGCTTGGCGGCGGGCCGGGCTAACTATGGCTACACCTTC.